This passage covers 23 T cell receptor beta chains from one sample sequenced in a study of T cell responses to AZD1222 COVID-19 vaccine. The assay was immunoSEQ multiplex PCR, and TCRdb's table has in-frame clones only and misses some. This sample carries fewer than 150,000 clones, around 92% of them seen once, and the ten largest clones take approximately 8%. Sequencing was performed on peripheral blood, taken 28 days after the second AZD1222 dose. The receptors stem from an adult who received the AZD1222 COVID-19 vaccine.

The genes are TRBV15 and TRBJ2-2; TRBD1 matches 8 bases. The junction had 3 bases not matched to a gene; V was cut back by 3 bases and J by 3 bases. The CDR3 is 15 residues long. Germline V lookup: CDR1 LNHNV, CDR2 YYDKDF (reference sequence). The CDR3 sequence is CATSRDRDDTGELFF. The CDR3 DNA reads as TGTGCCACCAGCAGGGACAGGGACGACACCGGGGAGCTGTTTTTT.

The chain couples TRBV18 to TRBJ2-5; D unresolved. The germline CDR1 and CDR2 sequences are KGHSH and LQKENI. The CDR3 is 13 amino acids. Deletions cut 0 bases from V and 1 base from J, with 3 bases between. CDR3 loop: CASSPPTQETQYF. The CDR3 nucleotides read TGTGCCAGCTCACCACCGACCCAAGAGACCCAGTACTTC.

The chain recombines TRBV7-2 with TRBJ2-5; weak D call: TRBD2 (6 bases). The CDR3 has 14 amino acids. Germline loops: CDR1 SGHTA, CDR2 FQGNSA. The germline V and J ends were trimmed by 1 base and 6 bases, with 12 bases remaining between them. The CDR3, as DNA: TGTGCCAGCAGCTTAGATGGAGGGCTAAAGACCCAGTACTTC. As protein: CASSLDGGLKTQYF.

The genes are TRBV7-9 and TRBJ2-7, with a possible D match to TRBD1 (6 bases). Germline values: CDR1 SEHNR, CDR2 FQNEAQ (reference sequence). V was cut by 5 bases and J by 2 bases, with 19 bases left in between. This CDR3 spans 16 amino acids. The CDR3 region is CASSADRTLNPYEQYF. DNA of the CDR3: TGTGCCAGCAGCGCAGACAGGACCCTGAACCCCTACGAGCAGTACTTC.

The V gene is TRBV7-2, the J gene TRBJ1-3; TRBD1 agrees at 7 bases. V trimming: 1 base; J trimming: 3 bases; junction bases outside the gene matches: 6. CDR3 size: 16 residues. The germline gives CDR1 SGHTA, CDR2 FQGNSA. The CDR3 sequence is CASSLVTTGVGNTIYF. CDR3 in DNA: TGTGCCAGCAGCTTAGTTACTACAGGGGTTGGAAACACCATATATTTT.

CDR3 amino acids: CASTVSWGREQYF. CDR3 nucleotide sequence: TGTGCCAGCACAGTTTCGTGGGGGCGAGAGCAGTACTTC. The chain joins TRBV6-5 to TRBJ2-7; D is perhaps TRBD1 (6 bases). The CDR3 contains 13 residues. Germline loops: CDR1 MNHEY, CDR2 SVGAGI. V was pared by 7 bases and J by 7 bases, with 17 bases between.

The V gene is TRBV5-1, the J gene TRBJ2-7; possible D gene TRBD1, 7 bases. The CDR3 totals 15 residues. CDR1 and CDR2 (germline): SGHRS, YFSETQ. Trimming removed 4 bases at V and 1 base at J, with 15 bases between. The CDR3 nucleotides read TGCGCCAGCAGCATCGGAGGGACAGCATCCTACGAGCAGTACTTC. Translated: CASSIGGTASYEQYF.

The chain uses TRBV28 and TRBJ1-1; the D gene is possibly TRBD1 (5 bases). The CDR3 is made up of 15 amino acids. CDR1 and CDR2 from the germline V gene are MDHEN and SYDVKM. V gave up 3 bases and J gave up 5 bases, with 16 bases separating them. The DNA of the CDR3 is TGTGCCAGCAGTTTGATCGTGGGGCGCGGGACTGAAGCTTTCTTT. It translates to CASSLIVGRGTEAFF.

The chain recombines TRBV7-9 with TRBJ1-1; maybe TRBD1 (6 bases). Trimming took 1 base from V and 4 from J, leaving 10 bases between them. This CDR3 region has 14 residues. Germline CDR1 reads SEHNR; CDR2 reads FQNEAQ (reference sequence). CDR3 sequence (DNA): TGTGCCAGCAGCTTAGTGGGGGCGAGCACTGAAGCTTTCTTT. Translated: CASSLVGASTEAFF.

The gene calls are TRBV5-1 and TRBJ2-5; D possibly corresponds to TRBD1 (6 bases). Trimming stripped 1 base from V and 1 base from J, with 11 bases between. The CDR3 length is 15 residues. Germline V gives CDR1 SGHRS, CDR2 YFSETQ. The chain's CDR3 is CASSLSRGGQETQYF. DNA for the CDR3: TGCGCCAGCAGCTTGAGCAGGGGTGGCCAAGAGACCCAGTACTTC.

The chain employs TRBV9 and TRBJ2-5; the D gene is possibly TRBD2 (5 bases). V shed 0 bases and J shed 2 bases, with 14 bases lying between them. The CDR3 is made up of 16 amino acids. CDR1 SGDLS and CDR2 YYNGEE come from the germline V gene. In DNA, the CDR3 is TGTGCCAGCAGCGTAGGGGCGGGCAGCTTACAAGAGACCCAGTACTTC. As protein: CASSVGAGSLQETQYF.

The CDR3 coding sequence is TGCGCCAGCAGCCAAGACTGGGGGACAGGGACTGAAAAACTGTTTTTT. Protein: CASSQDWGTGTEKLFF. The J gene is TRBJ1-4, the V gene TRBV4-1, with 9 bases identical to TRBD1. This CDR3 contains 16 residues. The V gene's germline CDR1 is MGHRA and CDR2 YSYEKL. Losses at the gene ends were 0 bases for V and 7 bases for J; bases not matched to a gene: 6.

The chain is built from TRBV19 and TRBJ1-6, with D possibly matching TRBD1 (5 bases). V gave up 3 bases and J gave up 5 bases, with 14 bases separating them. The CDR3 extends over 16 amino acids. Germline CDR1 and CDR2: LNHDA and SQIVND (reference sequence). The CDR3 reads CASSIQTGRDNSPLHF. CDR3 coding DNA: TGTGCCAGTAGTATCCAAACAGGACGGGATAATTCACCCCTCCACTTT.

V gene TRBV27 combines with J gene TRBJ2-7; D possibly matches TRBD1 or TRBD2 (5 bases each). The CDR3 runs to 18 residues. V was trimmed by 5 bases and J by 2 bases, leaving 25 bases between them. CDR1 MNHEY and CDR2 SMNVEV come from the germline V gene (reference sequence). The CDR3 nucleotides are TGTGCCAGCAGTCTTATAATCCCGGGACGAGCCACAACCTACGAGCAGTACTTC. Its protein product is CASSLIIPGRATTYEQYF.

The chain is built from TRBV4-2 and TRBJ1-4; TRBD1 might be the D (6 bases). From germline, CDR1 is LGHNA and CDR2 YNFKEQ. The CDR3 loop spans 15 amino acids. V was pared by 4 bases and J by 0 bases, with 9 bases between. In DNA form, the CDR3 reads TGTGCCAGCAGCCCAAGGGGGTCAACTAATGAAAAACTGTTTTTT. As protein: CASSPRGSTNEKLFF.

This chain joins TRBV7-9 and TRBJ1-4; tentative D call: TRBD1 (5 bases). The germline V gene has CDR1 SEHNR and CDR2 FQNEAQ (reference sequence). The V gene lost 0 bases and the J gene lost 0 bases, with 17 bases spanning the gap. This CDR3 has 19 amino acids. The DNA of the CDR3 is TGTGCCAGCAGCTTAGCAAGTTACGGGGCTAGGTCAACTAATGAAAAACTGTTTTTT. Translation gives CASSLASYGARSTNEKLFF.

This rearrangement joins TRBV7-6 to TRBJ1-5, with D possibly matching TRBD1 (5 bases). In germline, CDR1 is SGHVS, CDR2 FNYEAQ. This CDR3 comprises 15 residues. V lost 3 bases and J 3 bases, leaving 12 bases between the germline ends. The CDR3 DNA sequence: TGTGCCAGCAGCTTGAGGGCAGGGCCCAATCAGCCCCAGCATTTT. Amino acid sequence: CASSLRAGPNQPQHF.

The chain combines TRBV29-1 with TRBJ2-3; TRBD1 is a possible D gene (8 bases). There are 17 residues in the CDR3. Germline lookup yields CDR1 SQVTM and CDR2 ANQGSEA. Trimming stripped 5 bases from V and 1 base from J, with 22 bases between. CDR3 amino acids: CSVRGGPTTGGTDTQYF. The CDR3 nucleotides are TGCAGCGTTAGGGGGGGACCAACGACAGGGGGCACAGATACGCAGTATTTT.

The rearrangement joins TRBV28 to TRBJ1-2, with D possibly being TRBD1 (6 bases). Germline V CDR1 and CDR2: MDHEN, SYDVKM. Trimming removed 4 bases from V and 7 bases from J, with 16 bases in between. The CDR3 runs to 14 residues. CDR3 region: CASSSHYRVLGYTF. CDR3 in DNA: TGTGCCAGCAGTTCTCACTACAGGGTCCTTGGCTACACCTTC.

The gene calls are TRBV15 and TRBJ1-2; TRBD1 matches 7 bases. The trim removed 4 bases at V and 8 bases at J, leaving 10 bases unmatched. From germline, CDR1 is LNHNV and CDR2 YYDKDF (reference sequence). There are 14 residues in the CDR3. The CDR3 sequence: CATSKEGGLSGYTF. As DNA, the CDR3 is TGTGCCACCAGCAAAGAAGGGGGCTTGTCGGGCTACACCTTC.

Concerning this clone: One junction end does not reproduce the germline sequence, and a read error may be involved. In nucleotides, the CDR3 is TGTGCCAGCAGCTTGGGTGGACAGAGGGACTTC. Protein: CASSLGGQRDF. The chain recombines TRBV5-4 with TRBJ2-7; perhaps TRBD1 as D (6 bases). The CDR3 is 11 residues long. Germline CDR1 is SGHNT and CDR2 is YYREEE (reference sequence).

This rearrangement joins TRBV10-3 to TRBJ1-2; D gene unclear. The CDR3 runs to 12 residues. Germline V gene lookup returns CDR1 ENHRY and CDR2 SYGVKD. The DNA of the CDR3 is TGTGCGTTACGATTCGAAAACTATGGCTACACCTTC. Translation: CALRFENYGYTF.

The V gene is TRBV3-1 (or the pseudogene TRBV3-2), the J gene TRBJ1-2, with TRBD1 matching 10 bases. J gave up 4 bases and V 4 bases, and 6 bases lay outside the gene matches. The CDR3 spans 15 residues. Germline values: CDR1 LGHDT, CDR2 YNNKEL (reference sequence). CDR3 region: CASSPTRDRGYGYTF. CDR3 DNA: TGTGCCAGCAGCCCGACCCGGGACAGGGGCTATGGCTACACCTTC.